These 30 T cell receptor beta chains were sequenced from one sample in a study of vaccination effects on CD4 cells after COVID-19. Antigen-specific CD4+ T cells expanded by the ViraFEST assay with viral peptide pools were then sequenced. Cells that had been cultured for 10 days were the source of isolated CD4+ T cells. Two doses of either BNT162b2 or mRNA-1273 were given to each participant. Their antigen targets remain unknown. Profiled with immunoSEQ multiplex PCR; TCRdb holds only in-frame clones, not every one. The top ten clones hold more than 12% of a sample with more than 40,000 clones, around three quarters of them seen once. The material was CD4+ T cells from PBMCs cultured with HCoV-OC43 spike peptides, obtained after COVID-19 vaccination. Noted subset: HCoV-OC43 spike overlapping peptide pool stimulation. The receptors come from a human donor who received a COVID-19 vaccine.

The rearrangement joins TRBV6-5 to TRBJ2-7; a possible D gene is TRBD1 (5 bases). From germline, CDR1 is MNHEY and CDR2 SVGAGI. The CDR3 extends over 14 amino acids. V was pared by 6 bases and J by 3 bases, with 15 bases between. The CDR3 nucleotides read TGTGCCAGCAGCGCGTATGGGGCCCTCTACGAGCAGTACTTC. Protein product: CASSAYGALYEQYF.

The V and J genes are TRBV12-5 and TRBJ2-6, with D perhaps TRBD1 (6 bases). V gave up 3 bases and J gave up 0 bases, with 15 bases separating them. Germline CDR1 is LGHNT and CDR2 is FRNRAP. The CDR3 loop spans 18 amino acids. The CDR3 nucleotides read TGTGCTAGTGGTTTAACCGGGACACCGAGCTCTGGGGCCAACGTCCTGACTTTC. It encodes CASGLTGTPSSGANVLTF.

This chain links TRBV19 with TRBJ1-3, with TRBD1 identical over 8 bases. CDR3 length: 13 residues. The ends lost 4 bases at V and 4 bases at J; junction bases unmatched: 0. Germline lookup yields CDR1 LNHDA and CDR2 SQIVND (reference sequence). Here the CDR3 reads CASSRDRGNTIYF. The DNA of the CDR3 is TGTGCCAGTAGTAGGGACAGGGGAAACACCATATATTTT.

CDR3 loop: CASSADTNTEAFF. DNA of the CDR3: TGTGCCAGCAGCGCTGACACGAACACTGAAGCTTTCTTT. The chain employs TRBV7-7 and TRBJ1-1, with D unclear. The CDR3 extends over 13 amino acids. CDR1 and CDR2 (germline): SSHAT, FNYEAQ (reference sequence). Trimming stripped 5 bases from V and 1 base from J, with 8 bases between.

This chain uses TRBV6-4 with TRBJ1-2; D is unresolved. The CDR3 has 13 residues. Trimming removed 2 bases from V and 3 bases from J, with 7 bases in between. The V gene's germline CDR1 is MRHNA and CDR2 SNTAGT. Here the CDR3 DNA reads TGTGCCAGCAGTGACGAGGGCGACTATGGCTACACCTTC. The encoded protein is CASSDEGDYGYTF.

This chain connects TRBV4-2 to TRBJ2-2; TRBD2 agrees at 11 bases. The CDR3 sequence is 17 residues long. Germline-derived CDR1 and CDR2 are LGHNA and YNFKEQ. The V segment lost 4 bases and the J segment 1 base; nucleotides outside the gene matches: 5. CDR3 coding DNA: TGTGCCAGCAGCCTTACCGGGACTAGCGGGAACACCGGGGAGCTGTTTTTT. This codes for CASSLTGTSGNTGELFF.

The chain combines TRBV5-4 with TRBJ2-5; D is unresolved. V was shortened by 2 bases and J by 5 bases, with 13 bases between the two germline ends. This CDR3 is built from 14 residues. Germline CDR1 SGHNT, CDR2 YYREEE (reference sequence). The CDR3 loop is CASSFSLTLETQYF. For the CDR3, the DNA is TGTGCCAGCAGCTTTTCTCTGACATTGGAGACCCAGTACTTC.

V gene TRBV6-5 combines with J gene TRBJ2-7, with 9 bases lining up with TRBD1. This CDR3 has 15 amino acids. Germline V CDR1 and CDR2: MNHEY, SVGAGI. V dropped 7 bases and J dropped 3; count of bases not matched to a gene: 10. CDR3 sequence: CASTRTADRGYEQYF. The DNA of the CDR3 is TGTGCCAGCACTCGAACGGCGGACAGGGGCTACGAGCAGTACTTC.

The rearrangement uses TRBV6-1 and TRBJ1-6; maybe TRBD1 (6 bases). Deletions cut 1 base from V and 0 bases from J, with 7 bases between. Germline CDR1 reads MNHNS; CDR2 reads SASEGT. This CDR3 has 16 amino acids. This CDR3 reads CASSEDRVSYNSPLHF. CDR3 coding DNA: TGTGCCAGCAGTGAAGACAGGGTCTCCTATAATTCACCCCTCCACTTT.

The table lists this clone with a few counts. V and J are TRBV10-3 and TRBJ1-4, with D tentatively TRBD1 (6 bases). Germline V gene sequence: CDR1 ENHRY, CDR2 SYGVKD. There are 15 residues in the CDR3. Trimming stripped 0 bases from V and 6 bases from J, with 11 bases between. CDR3 bases: TGTGCCATCAGTGAGTCGGGGGGGGCCGATGAAAAACTGTTTTTT. Its protein is CAISESGGADEKLFF.

The J gene is TRBJ2-7, the V gene TRBV19, with 8 nucleotides matching TRBD2. Germline V gives CDR1 LNHDA, CDR2 SQIVND (reference sequence). With V trimmed by 6 bases and J by 2 bases, 9 bases remained unmatched. The CDR3 runs to 15 residues. The chain's CDR3 is CASSSTSADTYEQYF. The CDR3 DNA reads TGTGCCAGTAGCTCGACTAGCGCAGATACCTACGAGCAGTACTTC.

CDR3: CASSPDREGEKLFF. The CDR3 nucleotides read TGCGCCAGCAGCCCGGACAGGGAGGGTGAAAAACTGTTTTTT. The V gene is TRBV5-1, the J gene TRBJ1-4; 8 bases line up with TRBD1. J lost 7 bases, V lost 4 bases, and 6 bases had no gene match. This CDR3 has 14 residues. Germline V gene lookup returns CDR1 SGHRS and CDR2 YFSETQ.

This clone was observed at least ten times. The chain joins TRBV7-9 to TRBJ1-2; TRBD1 aligns across 8 bases. After removal of 5 bases from V and 4 bases from J, the junction contained 6 bases not matched to a gene. Germline values: CDR1 SEHNR, CDR2 FQNEAQ (reference sequence). CDR3 length equals 14 residues. CDR3 coding DNA: TGTGCCAGCAGCGTTACCGGACAGGGCTATGGCTACACCTTC. Translation gives CASSVTGQGYGYTF.

The V gene is TRBV11-3, the J gene TRBJ2-3; D not resolved. Trimming took off 4 bases at V and 3 bases at J, with 5 bases between the two ends. Germline CDR1 and CDR2: SGHNT and YENEEA. The CDR3 spans 12 residues. The CDR3 sequence: CASSSDTDTQYF. The DNA for the CDR3 is TGTGCCAGCAGCTCCGATACAGATACGCAGTATTTT.

The gene calls are TRBV19 and TRBJ2-2; D is undetermined. V lost 3 bases and J lost 1, with 9 bases in between. The CDR3 is made up of 15 amino acids. CDR1 is LNHDA and CDR2 is SQIVND in the germline V gene (reference sequence). This CDR3 is CASSMFALNTGELFF. For the CDR3, the DNA is TGTGCCAGTAGTATGTTCGCCTTGAACACCGGGGAGCTGTTTTTT.

The V gene is TRBV29-1, the J gene TRBJ1-5; D is perhaps TRBD1 (5 bases). The CDR3 spans 12 residues. Germline V lookup: CDR1 SQVTM, CDR2 ANQGSEA. V lost 4 bases to trimming and J lost 3 bases, with 7 bases between them. The CDR3 is CSVGTNNQPQHF. CDR3 DNA sequence: TGCAGCGTTGGGACAAACAATCAGCCCCAGCATTTT. The complete variable domain, with remaining parts taken from reference TRBV29-1 and TRBJ1-5, reads SAVISQKPSRDICQRGTSLTIQCQVDSQVTMMFWYRQQPGQSLTLIATANQGSEATYESGFVIDKFPISRPNLTFSTLTVSNMSPEDSSIYLCSVGTNNQPQHFGDGTRLSIL.

The rearrangement links TRBV18 to TRBJ1-2, with a weak D call TRBD1 (6 bases). From germline, CDR1 is KGHSH and CDR2 LQKENI. The CDR3 contains 15 residues. Trimming stripped 6 bases from V and 3 bases from J, with 17 bases between. CDR3 residues: CASSSTGSSDYGYTF. The CDR3 nucleotides are TGTGCCAGCTCGTCTACAGGGAGTTCGGACTATGGCTACACCTTC.

There are a few counts of this clone. This chain joins TRBV9 and TRBJ2-1; D gene uncertain. Germline CDR1 reads SGDLS; CDR2 reads YYNGEE. The CDR3 totals 13 residues. Deletions cut 4 bases from V and 9 bases from J, with 14 bases between. The CDR3: CASSLEVRTEQFF. In DNA form, the CDR3 reads TGTGCCAGCAGCCTCGAGGTCAGGACTGAGCAGTTCTTC.

The chain carries TRBV3-1 (or the pseudogene TRBV3-2) and TRBJ2-2; no definite D call. Germline loops: CDR1 LGHDT, CDR2 YNNKEL (reference sequence). V was shortened by 2 bases and J by 4 bases, with 8 bases between the two germline ends. The CDR3 is 14 residues long. This CDR3 reads CASSQSATTGELFF. CDR3 nucleotides: TGTGCCAGCAGCCAAAGTGCGACCACCGGGGAGCTGTTTTTT.

A few counts support this clone. The chain employs TRBV5-1 and TRBJ2-7; weak D call: TRBD2 (5 bases). CDR3 length: 14 amino acids. Trimming shortened V by 2 bases and J by 2 bases, and 11 bases separated the two germline ends. Germline V gene data show CDR1 as SGHRS and CDR2 as YFSETQ. The CDR3 here is CASSFSGETYEQYF. In DNA form, the CDR3 reads TGCGCCAGCAGCTTCAGTGGGGAGACCTACGAGCAGTACTTC.

The V call is TRBV6-6, the J call TRBJ1-5; 7 bases match TRBD1. V dropped 6 bases and J dropped 5; count of bases not matched to a gene: 7. Germline V gene data show CDR1 as MNHNY and CDR2 as SVGAGI (reference sequence). This CDR3 contains 14 residues. For the CDR3, the DNA is TGTGCCAGCAGCGGAGGGACAGCTTATCAGCCCCAGCATTTT. Its translation: CASSGGTAYQPQHF.

The rearrangement links TRBV11-2 to TRBJ1-6; D ambiguous. Germline CDR1 is SGHAT and CDR2 is FQNNGV. Trimming pared 1 base from V and 8 bases from J, leaving 12 bases between. CDR3 length: 15 amino acids. CDR3 sequence reads: CASSLAPGIDSPLHF. The CDR3 region has the DNA TGTGCCAGCAGCTTAGCCCCGGGTATAGATTCACCCCTCCACTTT.

The chain is built from TRBV27 and TRBJ2-7; tentatively, D is TRBD1 (6 bases). V was shortened by 2 bases and J by 3 bases, with 14 bases between the two germline ends. The CDR3 has 15 residues. Germline V gives CDR1 MNHEY, CDR2 SMNVEV (reference sequence). This chain's CDR3 is CASSLNLGHFYEQYF. The CDR3 DNA reads TGTGCCAGCAGTTTAAACTTGGGACACTTCTACGAGCAGTACTTC.

The chain is built from TRBV5-1 and TRBJ2-7, with 8 nucleotides matching TRBD1. This CDR3 contains 13 residues. The J segment lost 3 bases and the V segment lost 3 bases, leaving 2 bases of the junction unmatched. CDR1 and CDR2 (germline): SGHRS, YFSETQ. CDR3 residues: CASSSGQGYEQYF. The DNA for the CDR3 is TGCGCCAGCAGCTCAGGACAGGGCTACGAGCAGTACTTC.

A note on this clone: Distinct nucleotide sequences in the sample also encode this CDR3. The genes are TRBV19 and TRBJ2-5; TRBD1 or TRBD2 may be the D gene (5 bases each). V lost 1 base and J lost 5, with 5 bases in between. The CDR3 consists of 12 residues. Germline V CDR1 and CDR2: LNHDA, SQIVND (reference sequence). CDR3 region: CASSIGGETQYF. The CDR3 bases are TGTGCCAGTAGTATAGGGGGGGAGACCCAGTACTTC.

The chain has TRBV6-4 and TRBJ1-3, with D unresolved. This CDR3 has 14 residues. The germline V gene has CDR1 MRHNA and CDR2 SNTAGT. V was trimmed by 6 bases and J by 0 bases, leaving 9 bases between them. CDR3 DNA sequence: TGTGCCAGCAGGGTAGAGGGCTCTGGAAACACCATATATTTT. This encodes CASRVEGSGNTIYF.

The chain joins TRBV2 to TRBJ1-6; TRBD1 matches 8 bases. Germline V gene data show CDR1 as SNHLY and CDR2 as FYNNEI. The CDR3 runs 16 residues. The V segment lost 6 bases and the J segment 10 bases; nucleotides outside the gene matches: 14. The CDR3 sequence is CASRGRAGGPWSPLHF. The CDR3 nucleotides are TGTGCCAGCAGGGGGCGAGCAGGGGGCCCCTGGTCACCCCTCCACTTT.

The chain has TRBV6-4 and TRBJ2-3, with D unclear. Per germline, CDR1 MRHNA and CDR2 SNTAGT. This CDR3 spans 14 amino acids. Trimming removed 2 bases from V and 1 base from J, with 7 bases in between. CDR3 sequence reads: CASSDRARTDTQYF. The CDR3 nucleotides are TGTGCCAGCAGTGACAGGGCGCGCACAGATACGCAGTATTTT.

This chain links TRBV11-2 with TRBJ1-4, with 9 bases that match TRBD1. The CDR3 contains 16 residues. The V and J ends lost 1 base and 8 bases, in that order; junction bases with no gene match: 8. Germline V gene sequence: CDR1 SGHAT, CDR2 FQNNGV. The chain's CDR3 is CASSLGLDRGREKLFF. CDR3 DNA sequence: TGTGCCAGCAGCTTAGGACTGGACAGGGGTAGAGAAAAACTGTTTTTT.

This chain connects TRBV21-1 to TRBJ2-7; whether TRBD2, the table's D call, matches the DNA was not checked. TRBV21-1 is tagged as a pseudogene. The CDR3 has 21 amino acids. This CDR3 reads CASSKGLMGLAGVVSSYEQYF. The CDR3 DNA is TGTGCCAGCAGCAAAGGTTTGATGGGACTAGCGGGAGTTGTAAGCTCCTACGAGCAGTACTTC.